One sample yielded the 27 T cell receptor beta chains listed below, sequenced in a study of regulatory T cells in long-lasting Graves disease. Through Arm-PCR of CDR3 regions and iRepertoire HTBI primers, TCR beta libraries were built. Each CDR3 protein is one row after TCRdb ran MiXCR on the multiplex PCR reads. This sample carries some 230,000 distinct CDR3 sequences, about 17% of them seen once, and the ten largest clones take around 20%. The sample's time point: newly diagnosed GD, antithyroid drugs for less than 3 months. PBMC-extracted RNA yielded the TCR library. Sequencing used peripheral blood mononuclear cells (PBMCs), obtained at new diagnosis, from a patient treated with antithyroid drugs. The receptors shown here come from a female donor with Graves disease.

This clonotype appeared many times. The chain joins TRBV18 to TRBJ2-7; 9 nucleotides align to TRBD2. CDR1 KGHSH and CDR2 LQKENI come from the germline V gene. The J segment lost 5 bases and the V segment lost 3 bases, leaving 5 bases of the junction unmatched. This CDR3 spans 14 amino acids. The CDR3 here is CASSPRLAADEQYF. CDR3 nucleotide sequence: TGTGCCAGCTCACCCCGACTAGCGGCAGACGAGCAGTACTTC.

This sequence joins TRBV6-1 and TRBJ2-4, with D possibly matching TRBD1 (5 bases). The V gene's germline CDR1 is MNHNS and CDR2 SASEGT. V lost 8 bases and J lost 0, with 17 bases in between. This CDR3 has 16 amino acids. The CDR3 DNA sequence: TGTGCCAGCTTGGACACCCCCGATCTAGCCAAAAACATTCAGTACTTC. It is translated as CASLDTPDLAKNIQYF.

CDR3 amino acids: CASSLAVGSYNEQFF. For the CDR3, the DNA is TGTGCCAGCAGCTTAGCGGTAGGGTCCTACAATGAGCAGTTCTTC. The rearrangement links TRBV7-2 to TRBJ2-1, with D unresolved. The V end lost 0 bases, the J end lost 1 base, and 7 bases lay between the germline ends. Germline-derived CDR1 and CDR2 are SGHTA and FQGNSA. The CDR3 has 15 amino acids.

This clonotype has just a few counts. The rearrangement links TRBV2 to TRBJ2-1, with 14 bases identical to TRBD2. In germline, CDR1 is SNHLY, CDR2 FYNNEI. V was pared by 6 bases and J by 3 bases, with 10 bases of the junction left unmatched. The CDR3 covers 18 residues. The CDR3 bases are TGTGCCAGCAGCCAGGGACTAGCGGGAGTAGGCTTCTACAATGAGCAGTTCTTC. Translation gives CASSQGLAGVGFYNEQFF.

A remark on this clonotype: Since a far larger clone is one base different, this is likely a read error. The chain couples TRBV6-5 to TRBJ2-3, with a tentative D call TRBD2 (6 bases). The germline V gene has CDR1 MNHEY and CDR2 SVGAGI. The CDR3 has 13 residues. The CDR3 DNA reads TGTGCCGGCAGTTACCGGGGGACAGATACGCAGTATTTT. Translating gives CAGSYRGTDTQYF.

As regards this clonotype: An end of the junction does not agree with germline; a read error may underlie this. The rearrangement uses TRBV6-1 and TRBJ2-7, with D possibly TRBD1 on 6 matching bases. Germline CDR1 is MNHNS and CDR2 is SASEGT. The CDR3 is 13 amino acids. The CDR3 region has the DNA TGTGCCAGCTGTGAACAGGGCACCCACGAGCAGTACTTC. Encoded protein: CASCEQGTHEQYF.

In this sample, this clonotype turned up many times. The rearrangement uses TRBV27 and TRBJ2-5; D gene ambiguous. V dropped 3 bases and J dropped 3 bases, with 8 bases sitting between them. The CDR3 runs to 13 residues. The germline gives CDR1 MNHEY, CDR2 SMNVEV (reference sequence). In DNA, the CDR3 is TGTGCCAGCAGTTTCCTCGCAGAAGAGACCCAGTACTTC. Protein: CASSFLAEETQYF.

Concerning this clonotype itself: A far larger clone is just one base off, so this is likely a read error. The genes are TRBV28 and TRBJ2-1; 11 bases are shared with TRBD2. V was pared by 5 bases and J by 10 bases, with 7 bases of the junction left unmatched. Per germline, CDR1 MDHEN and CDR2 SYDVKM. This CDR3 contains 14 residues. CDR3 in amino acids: CASSPLAGVYEQFF. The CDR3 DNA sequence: TGTGCCAGCAGTCCACTAGCGGGAGTCTACGAGCAGTTCTTC.

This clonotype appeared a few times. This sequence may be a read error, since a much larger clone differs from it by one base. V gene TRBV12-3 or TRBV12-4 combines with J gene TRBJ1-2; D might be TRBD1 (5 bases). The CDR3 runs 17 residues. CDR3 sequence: CTSSFAGLDLSNYGYTF. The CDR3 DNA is TGTACCAGCAGTTTTGCAGGGCTAGACCTATCTAACTATGGCTACACCTTC.

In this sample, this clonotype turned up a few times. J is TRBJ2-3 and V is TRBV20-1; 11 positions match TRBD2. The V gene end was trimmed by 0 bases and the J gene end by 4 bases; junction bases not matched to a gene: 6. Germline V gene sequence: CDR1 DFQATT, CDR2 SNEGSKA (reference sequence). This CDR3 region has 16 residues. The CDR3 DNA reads TGCAGTGCTAGAGATGTAGCGGGAGGGAGGTCAGATACGCAGTATTTT. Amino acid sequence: CSARDVAGGRSDTQYF.

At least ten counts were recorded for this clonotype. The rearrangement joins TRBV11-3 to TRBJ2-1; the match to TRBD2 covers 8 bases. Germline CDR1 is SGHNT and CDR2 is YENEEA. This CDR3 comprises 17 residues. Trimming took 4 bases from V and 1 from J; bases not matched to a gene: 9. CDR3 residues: CASSSRGLAGSYNEQFF. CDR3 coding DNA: TGTGCCAGCAGCTCCCGTGGACTAGCAGGGTCCTACAATGAGCAGTTCTTC.

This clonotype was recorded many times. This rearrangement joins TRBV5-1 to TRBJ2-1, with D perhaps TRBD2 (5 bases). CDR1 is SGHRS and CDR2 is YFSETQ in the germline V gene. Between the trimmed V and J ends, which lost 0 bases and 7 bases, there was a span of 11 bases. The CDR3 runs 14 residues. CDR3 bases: TGCGCCAGCAGCTTGGGATTACGGGGTAATGAGCAGTTCTTC. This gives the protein CASSLGLRGNEQFF. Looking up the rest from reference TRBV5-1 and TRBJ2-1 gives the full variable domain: KAGVTQTPRYLIKTRGQQVTLSCSPISGHRSVSWYQQTPGQGLQFLFEYFSETQRNKGNFPGRFSGRQFSNSRSEMNVSTLELGDSALYLCASSLGLRGNEQFFGPGTRLTVL.

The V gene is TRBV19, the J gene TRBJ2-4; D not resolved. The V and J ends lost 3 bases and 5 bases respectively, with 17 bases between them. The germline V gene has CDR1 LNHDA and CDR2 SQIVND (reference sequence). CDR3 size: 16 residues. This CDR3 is CASSMSLGRTQNIQYF. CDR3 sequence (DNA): TGTGCCAGTAGTATGTCATTGGGCCGGACCCAAAACATTCAGTACTTC.

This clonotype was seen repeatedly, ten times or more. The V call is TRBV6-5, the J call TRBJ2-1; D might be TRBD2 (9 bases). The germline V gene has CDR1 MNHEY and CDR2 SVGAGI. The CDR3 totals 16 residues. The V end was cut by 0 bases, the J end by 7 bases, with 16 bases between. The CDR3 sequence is CASSYSPSGTGNEQFF. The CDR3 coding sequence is TGTGCCAGCAGTTACTCTCCTAGCGGGACAGGAAATGAGCAGTTCTTC.

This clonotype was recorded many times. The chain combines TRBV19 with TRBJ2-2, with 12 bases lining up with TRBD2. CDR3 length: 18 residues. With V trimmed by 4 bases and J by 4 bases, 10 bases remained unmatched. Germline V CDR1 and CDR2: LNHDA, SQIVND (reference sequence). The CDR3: CASSSRLAGGPGTGELFF. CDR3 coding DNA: TGTGCCAGTAGTAGTAGGCTAGCGGGAGGGCCCGGCACCGGGGAGCTGTTTTTT.

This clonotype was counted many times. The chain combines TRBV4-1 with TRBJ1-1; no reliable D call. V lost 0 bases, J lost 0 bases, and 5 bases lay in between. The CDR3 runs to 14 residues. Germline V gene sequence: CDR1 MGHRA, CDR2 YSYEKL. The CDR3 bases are TGCGCCAGCAGCCAAGAAGGTATGAACACTGAAGCTTTCTTT. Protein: CASSQEGMNTEAFF.

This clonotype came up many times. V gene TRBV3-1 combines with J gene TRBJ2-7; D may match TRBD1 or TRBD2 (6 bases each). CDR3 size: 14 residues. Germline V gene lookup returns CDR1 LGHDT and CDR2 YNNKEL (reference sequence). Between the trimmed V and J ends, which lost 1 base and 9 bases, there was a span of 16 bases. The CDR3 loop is CASSQAGAFDGQYF. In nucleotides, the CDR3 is TGTGCCAGCAGCCAAGCGGGGGCGTTCGATGGGCAGTACTTC.

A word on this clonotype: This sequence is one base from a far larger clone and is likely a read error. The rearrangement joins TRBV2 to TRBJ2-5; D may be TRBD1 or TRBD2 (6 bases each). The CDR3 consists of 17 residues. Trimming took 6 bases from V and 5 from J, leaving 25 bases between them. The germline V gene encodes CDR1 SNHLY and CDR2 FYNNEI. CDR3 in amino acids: CASSQGGTPKTIETQYF. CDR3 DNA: TGTGCCAGCAGCCAAGGCGGGACACCCAAAACTATCGAGACCCAGTACTTC.

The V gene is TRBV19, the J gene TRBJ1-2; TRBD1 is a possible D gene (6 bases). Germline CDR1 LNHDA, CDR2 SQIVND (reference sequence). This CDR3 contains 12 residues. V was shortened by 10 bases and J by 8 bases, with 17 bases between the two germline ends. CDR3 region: CATRTDYGGYTF. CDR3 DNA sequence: TGTGCCACAAGGACAGACTATGGAGGCTACACCTTC.

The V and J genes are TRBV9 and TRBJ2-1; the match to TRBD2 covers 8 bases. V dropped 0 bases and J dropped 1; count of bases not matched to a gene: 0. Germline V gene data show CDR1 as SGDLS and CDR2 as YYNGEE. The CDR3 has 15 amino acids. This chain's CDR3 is CASSVAGGSYNEQFF. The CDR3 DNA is TGTGCCAGCAGCGTAGCGGGAGGGTCCTACAATGAGCAGTTCTTC. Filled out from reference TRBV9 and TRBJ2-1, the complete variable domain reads DSGVTQTPKHLITATGQRVTLRCSPRSGDLSVYWYQQSLDQGLQFLIQYYNGEERAKGNILERFSAQQFPDLHSELNLSSLELGDSALYFCASSVAGGSYNEQFFGPGTRLTVL.

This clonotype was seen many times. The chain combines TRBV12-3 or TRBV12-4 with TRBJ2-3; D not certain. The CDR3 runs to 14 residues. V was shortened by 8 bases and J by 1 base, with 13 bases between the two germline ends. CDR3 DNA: TGTGCCAGCTCGAACTCATGGGGCACAGATACGCAGTATTTT. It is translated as CASSNSWGTDTQYF.

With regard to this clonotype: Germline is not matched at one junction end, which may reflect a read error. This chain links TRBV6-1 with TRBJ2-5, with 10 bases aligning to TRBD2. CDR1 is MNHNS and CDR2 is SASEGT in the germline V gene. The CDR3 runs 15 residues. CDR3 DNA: TGTGCCAGCAGTGAACTAGCGGGAGACTTAGAGGCCCAGTACTTC. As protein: CASSELAGDLEAQYF.

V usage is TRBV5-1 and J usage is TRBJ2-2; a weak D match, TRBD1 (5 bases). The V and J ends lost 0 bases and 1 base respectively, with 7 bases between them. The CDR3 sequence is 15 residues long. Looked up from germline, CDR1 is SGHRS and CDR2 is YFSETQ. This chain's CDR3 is CASSLATGNTGELFF. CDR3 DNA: TGCGCCAGCAGCTTGGCCACAGGGAACACCGGGGAGCTGTTTTTT.

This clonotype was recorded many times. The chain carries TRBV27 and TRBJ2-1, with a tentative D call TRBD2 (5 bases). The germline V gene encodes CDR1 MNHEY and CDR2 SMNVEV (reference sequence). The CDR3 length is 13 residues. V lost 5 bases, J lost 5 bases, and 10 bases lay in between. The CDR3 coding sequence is TGTGCCAGCAGTACGGGAACCCACAATGAGCAGTTCTTC. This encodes CASSTGTHNEQFF.

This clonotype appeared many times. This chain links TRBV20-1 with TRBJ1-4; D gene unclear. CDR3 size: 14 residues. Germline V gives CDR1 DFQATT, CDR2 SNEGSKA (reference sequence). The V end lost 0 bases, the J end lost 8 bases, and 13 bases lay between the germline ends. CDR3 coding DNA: TGCAGTGCTAGAGAAAGCGGAGGGCGCGAAAAACTGTTTTTT. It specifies CSARESGGREKLFF.

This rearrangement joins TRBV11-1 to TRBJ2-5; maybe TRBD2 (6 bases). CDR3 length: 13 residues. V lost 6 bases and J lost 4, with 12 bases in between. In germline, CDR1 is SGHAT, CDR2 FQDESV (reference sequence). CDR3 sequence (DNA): TGTGCCAGCAGATCCGGGACTGGAGAGACCCAGTACTTC. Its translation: CASRSGTGETQYF.

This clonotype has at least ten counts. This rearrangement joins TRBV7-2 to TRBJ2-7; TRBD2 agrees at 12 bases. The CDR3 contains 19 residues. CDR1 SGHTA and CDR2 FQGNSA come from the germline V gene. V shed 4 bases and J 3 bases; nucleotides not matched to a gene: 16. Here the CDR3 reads CASSSEGPGLAGPDYEQYF. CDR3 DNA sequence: TGTGCCAGCAGCTCGGAGGGACCGGGACTAGCGGGTCCGGACTACGAGCAGTACTTC.